Presented here are 2 T cell receptor beta chains from one specimen sequenced in a study of blood T cell repertoires in COVID-19. Clones were sequenced by immunoSEQ multiplex PCR, and TCRdb holds only the in-frame ones, with some missing. The repertoire holds about 210,000 clones, with around 87% as singletons. The sequencing sample was made of PBMCs or T cells enriched from blood (not recorded which). These TCRs come from a woman in her 40s in a cohort exposed to, infected with or recovered from COVID-19 (not recorded which).

The gene calls are TRBV18 and TRBJ2-2; D is ambiguous. Trimming removed 6 bases at V and 2 bases at J, with 10 bases between. There are 14 residues in the CDR3. Germline CDR1 is KGHSH and CDR2 is LQKENI. The CDR3 is CASSLYRNTGELFF. The CDR3 nucleotides read TGTGCCAGCTCCCTCTACAGAAACACCGGGGAGCTGTTTTTT.

The chain employs TRBV5-4 and TRBJ1-4, with D perhaps TRBD1 (6 bases). Germline values: CDR1 SGHNT, CDR2 YYREEE (reference sequence). This CDR3 region has 13 residues. V was shortened by 2 bases and J by 8 bases, with 10 bases between the two germline ends. CDR3 residues: CASSFRGGEKLFF. CDR3 DNA sequence: TGTGCCAGCAGCTTCAGGGGCGGGGAAAAACTGTTTTTT.